The following is a T cell receptor (beta chain) sequence with its context. Trimming removed 6 bases at V and 8 bases at J, with 17 bases between. Looked up from germline, CDR1 is MGHDK and CDR2 is SYGVNS. The CDR3 contains 14 residues. This record comes from a study of shared clonotypes between healthy human individuals. The data were produced by immunoSEQ multiplex PCR, yet TCRdb's version contains in-frame clones alone and is incomplete. The table includes about 490,000 clones, 75% to 85% detected once. The source of this sequence is a woman aged 40 to 50 in good health. Some clones in this sample may be carry-over from other donors' samples. The rearrangement links TRBV25-1 to TRBJ2-4; D is possibly TRBD2 (7 bases). Specimen: PBMCs. The CDR3 is CASSRGGRGDIQYF. The CDR3 coding sequence is TGTGCCAGCAGCAGGGGAGGGAGGGGGGACATTCAGTACTTC.